This T cell receptor beta chain derives from a study of T cell responses to AZD1222 COVID-19 vaccine. General study findings and limits: Clonal diversity may have been underestimated in mostly white British donors. Spike-specific TCR repertoires showed rising breadth and depth after two AZD1222 doses.

In the case of this clone: No antigen is known for it.

Per the germline V gene, CDR1 is LNHDA and CDR2 is SQIVND (reference sequence). The V gene lost 6 bases and the J gene lost 0 bases, with 8 bases spanning the gap. This CDR3 has 14 residues. Some clones are missing from TCRdb's copy, which holds only in-frame ones; the method was immunoSEQ multiplex PCR. In the table there are about 150,000 clones, around 93% of which are singletons. The sequenced sample was peripheral blood, obtained on day 0 of AZD1222 vaccination. The sequence was obtained from an adult in good health. This rearrangement joins TRBV19 to TRBJ1-4; a weak D match, TRBD1 (6 bases). CDR3 bases: TGTGCCAGTAGGGGGGCCGCAACTAATGAAAAACTGTTTTTT. Amino acid sequence: CASRGAATNEKLFF.